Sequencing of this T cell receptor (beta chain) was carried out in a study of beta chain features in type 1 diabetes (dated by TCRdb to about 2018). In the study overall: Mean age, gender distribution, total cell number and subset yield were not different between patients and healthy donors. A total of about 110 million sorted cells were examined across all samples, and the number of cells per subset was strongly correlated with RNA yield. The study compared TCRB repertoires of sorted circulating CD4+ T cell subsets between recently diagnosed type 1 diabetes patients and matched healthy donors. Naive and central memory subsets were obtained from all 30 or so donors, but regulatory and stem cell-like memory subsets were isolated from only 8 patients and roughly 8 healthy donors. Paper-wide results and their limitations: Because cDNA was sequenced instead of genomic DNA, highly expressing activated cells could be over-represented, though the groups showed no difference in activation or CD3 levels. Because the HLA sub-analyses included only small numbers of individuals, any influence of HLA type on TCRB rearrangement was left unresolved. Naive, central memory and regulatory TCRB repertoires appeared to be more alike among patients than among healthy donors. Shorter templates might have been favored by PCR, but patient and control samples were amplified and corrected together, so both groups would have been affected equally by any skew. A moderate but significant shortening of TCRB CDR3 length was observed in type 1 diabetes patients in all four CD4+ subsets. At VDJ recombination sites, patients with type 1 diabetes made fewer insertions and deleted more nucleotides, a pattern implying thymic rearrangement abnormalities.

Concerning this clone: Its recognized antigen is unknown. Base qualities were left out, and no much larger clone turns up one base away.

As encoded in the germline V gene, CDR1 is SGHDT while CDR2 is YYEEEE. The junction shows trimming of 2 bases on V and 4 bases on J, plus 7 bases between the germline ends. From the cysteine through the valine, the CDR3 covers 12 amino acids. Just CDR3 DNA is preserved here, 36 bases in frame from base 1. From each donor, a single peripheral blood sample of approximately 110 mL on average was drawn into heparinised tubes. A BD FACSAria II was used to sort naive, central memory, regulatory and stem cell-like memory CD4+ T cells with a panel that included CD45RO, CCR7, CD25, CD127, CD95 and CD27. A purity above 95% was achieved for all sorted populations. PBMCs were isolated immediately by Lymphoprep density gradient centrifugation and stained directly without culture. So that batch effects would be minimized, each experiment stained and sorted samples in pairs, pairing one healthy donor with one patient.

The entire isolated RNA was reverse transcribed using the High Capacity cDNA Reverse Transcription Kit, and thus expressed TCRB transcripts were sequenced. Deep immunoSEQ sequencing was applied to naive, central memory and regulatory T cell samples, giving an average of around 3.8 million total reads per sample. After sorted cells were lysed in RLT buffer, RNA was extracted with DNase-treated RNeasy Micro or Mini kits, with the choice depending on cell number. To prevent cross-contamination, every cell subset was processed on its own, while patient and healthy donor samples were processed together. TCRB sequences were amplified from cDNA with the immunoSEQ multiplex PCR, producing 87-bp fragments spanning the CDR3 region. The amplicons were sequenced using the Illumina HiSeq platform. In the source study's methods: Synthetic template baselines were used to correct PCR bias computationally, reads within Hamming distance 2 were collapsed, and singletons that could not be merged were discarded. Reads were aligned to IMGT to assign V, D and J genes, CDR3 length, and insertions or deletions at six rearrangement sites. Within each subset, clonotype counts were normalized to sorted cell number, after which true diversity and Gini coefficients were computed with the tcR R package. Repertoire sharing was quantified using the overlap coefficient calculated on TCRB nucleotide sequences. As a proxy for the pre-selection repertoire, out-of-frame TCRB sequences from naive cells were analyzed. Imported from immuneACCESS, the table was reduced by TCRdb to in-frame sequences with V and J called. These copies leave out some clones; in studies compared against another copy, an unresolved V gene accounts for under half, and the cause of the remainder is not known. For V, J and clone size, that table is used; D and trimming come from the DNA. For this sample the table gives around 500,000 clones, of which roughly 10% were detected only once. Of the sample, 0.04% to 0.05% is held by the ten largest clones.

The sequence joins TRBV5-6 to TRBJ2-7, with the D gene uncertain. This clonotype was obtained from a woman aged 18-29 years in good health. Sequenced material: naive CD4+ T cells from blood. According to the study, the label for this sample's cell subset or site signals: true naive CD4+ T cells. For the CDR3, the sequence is CASSFFGYEQYV. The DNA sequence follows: TGTGCCAGCAGCTTTTTCGGGTACGAGCAGTACGTC.